The 10 T cell receptor beta chains below all came from one sample that was sequenced in a study of T-cell reconstitution after alpha-beta-depleted transplantation in children. A library of TCRbeta sequences, prepared with unique molecular identifiers, was generated. TCRdb re-called the PCR reads through MiXCR, storing one row per CDR3 protein. Of hundreds of thousands of distinct CDR3 sequences in the sample, roughly 13% were seen once. Sequencing was performed on PBMCs, mostly from graft donor cells, taken 360 days after TCRalphabeta/CD19-depleted stem cell transplant. The receptors originated from a male patient younger than 18 who had a stem cell transplant for acute myeloid leukemia, so the T cells may come from the graft donor.

This sequence joins TRBV5-1 and TRBJ1-1; maybe TRBD1 (6 bases). Germline V gives CDR1 SGHRS, CDR2 YFSETQ. Trimming cost V 1 base and J 1 base, with 11 bases left between them. This CDR3 is built from 15 residues. CDR3 coding DNA: TGCGCCAGCAGCTTGACACAGGGCTCGAACACTGAAGCTTTCTTT. It encodes CASSLTQGSNTEAFF.

This clonotype was counted a few times. The V and J genes are TRBV25-1 and TRBJ2-1; TRBD2 might be the D (5 bases). Germline-derived CDR1 and CDR2 are MGHDK and SYGVNS. The CDR3 is 14 residues long. The V end lost 4 bases, the J end lost 4 bases, and 11 bases lay between the germline ends. The CDR3 coding sequence is TGTGCCAGCAGTGCGGGATTTGCATACAATGAGCAGTTCTTC. Amino acids: CASSAGFAYNEQFF.

This clonotype was seen repeatedly, ten times or more. The V gene is TRBV7-6, the J gene TRBJ2-3; D is perhaps TRBD2 (6 bases). The length of the CDR3 is 15 residues. Trimming pared 2 bases from V and 4 bases from J, leaving 13 bases between. Germline V gene lookup returns CDR1 SGHVS and CDR2 FNYEAQ. CDR3 in amino acids: CASSLRGGIADTQYF. CDR3 bases: TGTGCCAGCAGCTTAAGGGGCGGGATCGCAGATACGCAGTATTTT.

J is TRBJ1-6 and V is TRBV7-9; the D gene is possibly TRBD1 (6 bases). Germline values: CDR1 SEHNR, CDR2 FQNEAQ (reference sequence). V was clipped by 3 bases and J by 8 bases, with 11 bases between them. The CDR3 sequence is 14 residues long. The DNA of the CDR3 is TGTGCCAGCAGCTTTCGGACAGTTGATTCACCCCTCCACTTT. It yields the protein CASSFRTVDSPLHF.

This clonotype was counted only a few times. V gene TRBV6-4 combines with J gene TRBJ2-2, with 7 bases that match TRBD2. CDR3 length: 15 amino acids. Germline lookup yields CDR1 MRHNA and CDR2 SNTAGT. V trimming: 3 bases; J trimming: 5 bases; junction bases outside the gene matches: 6. CDR3 in amino acids: CASSEQPGGTGELFF. The CDR3 DNA is TGTGCCAGCAGTGAGCAACCGGGGGGTACCGGGGAGCTGTTTTTT.

The chain joins TRBV4-2 to TRBJ2-2, with 9 bases that match TRBD2. This CDR3 has 15 amino acids. The ends lost 1 base at V and 6 bases at J; junction bases unmatched: 3. CDR1 and CDR2 from the germline V gene are LGHNA and YNFKEQ. CDR3 nucleotides: TGTGCCAGCAGCCAAGTAGCGGGAGCCCCCGGGGAGCTGTTTTTT. Residues: CASSQVAGAPGELFF.

This chain joins TRBV7-9 and TRBJ2-5; D ambiguous. The V end was cut by 0 bases, the J end by 4 bases, with 12 bases between. CDR1 is SEHNR, CDR2 FQNEAQ, per germline (reference sequence). The CDR3 consists of 15 residues. CDR3 sequence (DNA): TGTGCCAGCAGCTTAGCGGGAAATGTACGAGAGACCCAGTACTTC. As protein: CASSLAGNVRETQYF.

V gene TRBV12-3 or TRBV12-4 combines with J gene TRBJ2-7; D may be TRBD2 (5 bases). This CDR3 spans 15 amino acids. Trimming removed 5 bases from V and 2 bases from J, with 16 bases in between. As DNA, the CDR3 is TGTGCCAGCAGTCGTTTGGGGAGTATGGCCTACGAGCAGTACTTC. Its protein product is CASSRLGSMAYEQYF.

Only a few counts were recorded for this clonotype. The chain joins TRBV5-1 to TRBJ2-3; the match to TRBD1 covers 7 bases. The trim removed 4 bases at V and 1 base at J, leaving 3 bases unmatched. This CDR3 comprises 14 residues. CDR1 and CDR2 (germline): SGHRS, YFSETQ. CDR3 protein: CASSTGQGTDTQYF. The CDR3 region has the DNA TGCGCCAGCAGCACTGGACAGGGCACAGATACGCAGTATTTT.

This chain joins TRBV12-3 or TRBV12-4 and TRBJ2-4; D might be TRBD1 (5 bases). CDR3 size: 16 residues. The V and J ends lost 2 bases and 0 bases respectively, with 11 bases between them. In nucleotides, the CDR3 is TGTGCCAGCAGTTTACAGGGTGGCATAGCCAAAAACATTCAGTACTTC. As protein: CASSLQGGIAKNIQYF.